This TCR beta chain is from a study of PD-1 and CTLA-4 blockade in melanoma. Measured with immunoSEQ multiplex PCR; TCRdb has only the in-frame clones, and not every one. The sample records approximately 33,000 clones, approximately 90% being singletons. Germline V CDR1 and CDR2: MDHEN, SYDVKM. V dropped 7 bases and J dropped 3; count of bases not matched to a gene: 21. The CDR3 runs to 18 residues. The sequencing used CD8+ T cells from peripheral blood, collected from a patient given anti-PD-1 treatment. The V and J genes are TRBV28 and TRBJ2-7; 7 bases are a match to TRBD2. The origin of this receptor is a human donor with melanoma. The CDR3 here is CASTQDTGLAAYYYEQYF. CDR3 nucleotides: TGTGCCAGCACCCAAGATACGGGGCTAGCGGCCTACTACTACGAGCAGTACTTC.